The sequence of this T cell receptor (beta chain) was determined in a study of identical twins. General study findings and limits: Excess twin sharing in beta out-of-frame sequences was weaker. Cross-sectional statistical analysis, not tracking of the same donors, underpinned the conclusions.

This clonotype was seen only a few times. What it binds is unknown. The V end lost 0 bases, the J end lost 0 bases, and 15 bases lay between the germline ends. Germline V gene data show CDR1 as MGHRA and CDR2 as YSYEKL. The CDR3 loop spans 19 amino acids. Addition of a universal primer site occurred through template switching, and cDNA carried unique molecular identifiers. A single record per CDR3 protein comes from TCRdb applying MiXCR to the 5' RACE reads. The data show about 1.7 million distinct CDR3 sequences, about 30% seen once. Sequenced: cord blood. The sequence derives from a newborn girl in good health. The V gene is TRBV4-1, the J gene TRBJ1-6, with no clear D. Here the CDR3 DNA reads TGCGCCAGCAGCCAAGAGCTTATCCCTGGGAGCTCCTATAATTCACCCCTCCACTTT. Its translation is CASSQELIPGSSYNSPLHF.